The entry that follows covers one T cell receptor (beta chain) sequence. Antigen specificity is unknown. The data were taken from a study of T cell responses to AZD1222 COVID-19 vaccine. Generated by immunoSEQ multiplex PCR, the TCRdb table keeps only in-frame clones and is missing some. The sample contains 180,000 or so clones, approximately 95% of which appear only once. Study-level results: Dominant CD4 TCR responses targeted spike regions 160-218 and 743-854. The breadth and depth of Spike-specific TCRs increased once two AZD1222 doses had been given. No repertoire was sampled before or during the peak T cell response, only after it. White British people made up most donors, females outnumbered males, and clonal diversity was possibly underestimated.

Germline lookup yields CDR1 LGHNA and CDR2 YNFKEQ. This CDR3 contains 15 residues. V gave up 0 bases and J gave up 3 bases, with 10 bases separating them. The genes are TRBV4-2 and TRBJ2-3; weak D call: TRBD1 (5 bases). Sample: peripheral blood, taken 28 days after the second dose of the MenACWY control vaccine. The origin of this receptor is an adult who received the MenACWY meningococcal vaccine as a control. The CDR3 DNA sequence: TGTGCCAGCAGCCAAGACAGGGTGAGGACAGATACGCAGTATTTT. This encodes CASSQDRVRTDTQYF.